The clone carrying this TCR beta chain has more than one count but fewer than ten. Its antigen is not identified. The record originates from a study of T cell responses to AZD1222 COVID-19 vaccine. General study points: Females made up more of the donors, who were largely white British, and clonal diversity may have come out too low.

The assay was immunoSEQ multiplex PCR, and TCRdb's table has in-frame clones only and misses some. The repertoire holds fewer than 200,000 clones, with almost 90% as singletons. CDR1 SQVTM and CDR2 ANQGSEA come from the germline V gene. V shed 4 bases, J shed 4 bases, and the junction held 7 bases outside the gene matches. The CDR3 runs to 15 residues. Sequenced here: peripheral blood, sampled on day 0 of AZD1222 vaccination. This clonotype originated in an adult in good health. V gene TRBV29-1 combines with J gene TRBJ2-7; TRBD2 matches at 13 bases. The CDR3 protein is CSVAPTSGGPYEQYF. The CDR3 DNA reads TGCAGCGTTGCCCCGACTAGCGGGGGGCCGTACGAGCAGTACTTC.